Listed here are 15 T cell receptor beta chains from one sample, sequenced in a study of blood T cell repertoires in COVID-19. The table came from immunoSEQ multiplex PCR; TCRdb's copy has only in-frame clones and leaves some out. The repertoire consists of 150,000 to 200,000 clones, with around nine tenths occurring once and the leading ten covering 10%. Sample: peripheral blood. These TCRs come from a woman aged 70 to 79 with COVID-19, enrolled during active disease.

J is TRBJ1-4 and V is TRBV10-3; maybe TRBD1 (6 bases). CDR3 size: 12 residues. V was trimmed by 3 bases and J by 8 bases, leaving 7 bases between them. CDR1 is ENHRY, CDR2 SYGVKD, per germline. The CDR3 DNA sequence: TGTGCCATCAGTGACCAGGGGGAAAAACTGTTTTTT. Encoded protein: CAISDQGEKLFF.

This clone was counted a single time. This same CDR3 is encoded by further DNA sequences in the sample. The rearrangement uses TRBV5-8 and TRBJ2-7; D not certain. This CDR3 contains 12 residues. With 0 bases removed from V and 3 bases from J, the gap between germline ends came to 4 bases. Germline V gene lookup returns CDR1 SGHTS and CDR2 YDEGEE. The CDR3 DNA is TGTGCCAGCAGCTTGGCCATCTACGAGCAGTACTTC. This gives the protein CASSLAIYEQYF.

The chain has TRBV3-1 (or the pseudogene TRBV3-2) and TRBJ2-1; the D gene is possibly TRBD2 (7 bases). Trimming stripped 4 bases from V and 5 bases from J, with 15 bases between. The CDR3 runs 15 residues. Germline lookup yields CDR1 LGHDT and CDR2 YNNKEL (reference sequence). CDR3 in amino acids: CASSPRGGADNEQFF. The CDR3 nucleotides read TGTGCCAGCAGCCCCCGAGGGGGGGCTGACAATGAGCAGTTCTTC.

The chain is built from TRBV6-4 and TRBJ2-1; D is unresolved. The V gene lost 4 bases and the J gene lost 4 bases, with 14 bases spanning the gap. The CDR3 loop spans 15 amino acids. Germline V gene sequence: CDR1 MRHNA, CDR2 SNTAGT. CDR3 protein: CASSALSGPYNEQFF. CDR3 in DNA: TGTGCCAGCAGTGCCCTCTCGGGTCCGTACAATGAGCAGTTCTTC.

The chain combines TRBV3-1 (or the pseudogene TRBV3-2) with TRBJ2-2, with D unresolved. This CDR3 region has 13 residues. Germline loops: CDR1 LGHDT, CDR2 YNNKEL (reference sequence). The V gene lost 2 bases and the J gene lost 6 bases, with 7 bases spanning the gap. The CDR3 DNA is TGTGCCAGCAGCCAATCTTTCCCCGGGGAGCTGTTTTTT. Amino acids: CASSQSFPGELFF.

The J gene is TRBJ2-3, the V gene TRBV13, with TRBD1 as a possible D gene (5 bases). V shed 4 bases and J shed 6 bases, with 14 bases lying between them. The germline V gene encodes CDR1 PRHDT and CDR2 FYEKMQ (reference sequence). This CDR3 contains 14 residues. CDR3 bases: TGTGCCAGCAGCTACCTAAGTGGGGCGGATACGCAGTATTTT. It is translated as CASSYLSGADTQYF.

The chain couples TRBV5-1 to TRBJ1-1; TRBD1 is a possible D gene (5 bases). Looked up from germline, CDR1 is SGHRS and CDR2 is YFSETQ. The CDR3 contains 14 residues. Trimming cost V 2 bases and J 4 bases, with 12 bases left between them. The CDR3 nucleotides read TGCGCCAGCAGCTTACCAGGGCCGGGCACTGAAGCTTTCTTT. Encoded protein: CASSLPGPGTEAFF.

The chain has TRBV28 and TRBJ1-2; D remains ambiguous. CDR3 length: 15 amino acids. CDR1 is MDHEN, CDR2 SYDVKM, per germline. Trimming took off 6 bases at V and 0 bases at J, with 14 bases between the two ends. CDR3 nucleotides: TGTGCCAGCAGCCATTCTTTTAGTGCTAACTATGGCTACACCTTC. Protein product: CASSHSFSANYGYTF.

The chain joins TRBV10-1 to TRBJ2-7; no reliable D call. The germline gives CDR1 WNHNN, CDR2 SYGVQD (reference sequence). The V and J ends lost 4 bases and 5 bases respectively, with 12 bases between them. The CDR3 totals 13 residues. DNA for the CDR3: TGCGCCAGCAGTGCCGGGTTTCGGGACGAGCAGTACTTC. Amino acids: CASSAGFRDEQYF.

V and J are TRBV19 and TRBJ1-1; 7 bases are a match to TRBD1. V lost 9 bases to trimming and J lost 6 bases; unmatched junction nucleotides: 7. The germline CDR1 and CDR2 sequences are LNHDA and SQIVND (reference sequence). The CDR3 spans 12 residues. For the CDR3, the DNA is TGTGCCAGCCGACAGGGTTCATCTGAAGCTTTCTTT. Protein sequence: CASRQGSSEAFF.

On this clone itself: The sample carries other DNA sequences with the same CDR3. V gene TRBV7-8 combines with J gene TRBJ1-1; D unclear. CDR3 length equals 17 residues. The germline V gene has CDR1 SGHVS and CDR2 FQNEAQ. V dropped 1 base and J dropped 0 bases, with 15 bases sitting between them. The CDR3 DNA reads TGTGCCAGCAGCTTAGATTTGGGCCGGGATCTGAACACTGAAGCTTTCTTT. Protein product: CASSLDLGRDLNTEAFF.

This chain links TRBV7-2 with TRBJ1-2, with 8 bases identical to TRBD1. The CDR3 has 15 amino acids. With V trimmed by 0 bases and J by 4 bases, 4 bases remained unmatched. The V gene's germline CDR1 is SGHTA and CDR2 FQGNSA. The CDR3 protein is CASSLASGQGYGYTF. The DNA for the CDR3 is TGTGCCAGCAGCTTAGCTTCCGGACAGGGCTATGGCTACACCTTC.

This rearrangement joins TRBV9 to TRBJ2-7, with D maybe TRBD1 (6 bases). Germline V gene lookup returns CDR1 SGDLS and CDR2 YYNGEE. The V end lost 0 bases, the J end lost 4 bases, and 11 bases lay between the germline ends. The CDR3 contains 14 residues. CDR3 DNA sequence: TGTGCCAGCAGCGTAGCCCCCCAGGGGTACGAGCAGTACTTC. It codes for CASSVAPQGYEQYF.

J is TRBJ1-5 and V is TRBV27; D is possibly TRBD1 (5 bases). The CDR3 length is 14 residues. Germline V gives CDR1 MNHEY, CDR2 SMNVEV (reference sequence). Trimming took off 0 bases at V and 7 bases at J, with 10 bases between the two ends. The DNA for the CDR3 is TGTGCCAGCAGTTTATCTACAACAGGCCAGCCCCAGCATTTT. Protein: CASSLSTTGQPQHF.

This clone was found once. The chain is built from TRBV5-4 and TRBJ1-1, with a weak D call TRBD1 (6 bases). The CDR3 runs 15 residues. Germline CDR1 is SGHNT and CDR2 is YYREEE (reference sequence). Trimming took off 4 bases at V and 0 bases at J, with 13 bases between the two ends. The CDR3, as DNA: TGTGCCAGCAGCACTCGGCAGGGGCTGAACACTGAAGCTTTCTTT. Translation gives CASSTRQGLNTEAFF.